Presented here are 3 T cell receptor beta chains from one specimen sequenced in a study of T cells in Graves' hyperthyroidism and ophthalmopathy. Amplified TCR beta CDR3 regions derived from RNA transcripts. HTBI primers were used for first-round RT-PCR of the TCR CDR3. TCRdb redid the calling of the multiplex PCR reads with MiXCR, one entry per CDR3 protein. Of roughly 700,000 distinct CDR3 sequences listed, around 15% are singletons. Sequencing was carried out using blood. These receptors all come from a man in his fifties or sixties with Graves' hyperthyroidism.

There are a few counts of this clonotype. The chain is built from TRBV7-8 and TRBJ2-1; D uncertain. Trimming stripped 3 bases from V and 9 bases from J, with 12 bases between. The CDR3 contains 13 residues. The germline gives CDR1 SGHVS, CDR2 FQNEAQ. CDR3 amino acids: CASSLEFPREQFF. DNA of the CDR3: TGTGCCAGCAGCTTGGAGTTCCCCCGTGAGCAGTTCTTC.

The V and J genes are TRBV28 and TRBJ1-1; D call uncertain. This CDR3 contains 15 residues. Germline CDR1 MDHEN, CDR2 SYDVKM. Trimming left V 3 bases short and J 0 bases short, with 11 bases between. The CDR3 loop reads CASSFRAGMNTEAFF. CDR3 nucleotide sequence: TGTGCCAGCAGTTTTCGGGCGGGAATGAACACTGAAGCTTTCTTT.

On this clonotype: A much larger clone lies a single base off, so this may be a read error. The chain carries TRBV7-2 and TRBJ1-4; no clear D gene. CDR1 and CDR2 from the germline V gene are SGHTA and FQGNSA. The CDR3 contains 13 residues. CDR3: CAGSLDPNEKLFF. The CDR3 nucleotides are TGTGCCGGCAGCTTAGACCCAAATGAAAAACTGTTTTTT.